Included here is one T cell receptor beta chain sequence, with context. The data belong to a study of T cell clones after liver transplantation. For the study at large: TCRbeta sequencing after a pre-transplant mixed lymphocyte reaction identified graft-donor-reactive clones, later tracked in post-transplant blood.

Unstimulated PBMCs were sorted into CD3+CD4+ and CD3+CD8+ populations. TCRdb's copy holds only in-frame clones and misses some; the assay was immunoSEQ multiplex PCR. The data hold around 75,000 clones, with 84% observed a single time. The germline V gene encodes CDR1 SGHAT and CDR2 FQDESV (reference sequence). Deletions cut 2 bases from V and 7 bases from J, with 11 bases between. The CDR3 is 14 residues long. The TCR was taken from a human patient who received a liver transplant. Some T cells may be provided by the graft donor. The specimen was CD4+ T cells from blood, collected 48 months after liver transplant. The rearrangement uses TRBV11-1 and TRBJ1-4; TRBD1 is a possible D gene (6 bases). The CDR3 sequence is CASSLQGRGEKLFF. CDR3 DNA sequence: TGTGCCAGCAGCTTACAGGGGCGCGGTGAAAAACTGTTTTTT.